The rows below give T cell receptor beta chains drawn from one sample of a study of T cell responses to AZD1222 COVID-19 vaccine. The assay was immunoSEQ multiplex PCR, and TCRdb's table has in-frame clones only and misses some. The sample consists of around 99,000 clones, around 92% of them appearing once. The specimen comprised peripheral blood, sampled 28 days after the second AZD1222 dose. The source of these receptors is an adult who received the AZD1222 COVID-19 vaccine. The CDR3 runs from the conserved cysteine through the conserved F or W.

V gene: TRBV6-2/TRBV6-3; J gene: TRBJ1-5; CDR3 protein: CASSYSNGAFLPQHF
V gene: TRBV6-6; J gene: TRBJ2-6; CDR3 protein: CASRGAVLAGNVLTF
V gene: TRBV4-1; J gene: TRBJ1-1; CDR3 protein: CASSPPNRGPGAFF
V gene: TRBV7-2; J gene: TRBJ1-2; CDR3 protein: CASSPWDRPNYGYTF
V gene: TRBV19; J gene: TRBJ1-6; CDR3 protein: CASSGQGSYNSPLHF
V gene: TRBV5-8; J gene: TRBJ2-1; CDR3 protein: CASSLGQVRFNEQFF
V gene: TRBV24-1; J gene: TRBJ1-1; CDR3 protein: CATSDLGLGGEAFF
V gene: TRBV14; J gene: TRBJ1-1; CDR3 protein: CASSPWTGRTEAFF
V gene: TRBV19; J gene: TRBJ1-6; CDR3 protein: CASSIGAGYNSALHF
V gene: TRBV3-1/TRBV3-2; J gene: TRBJ1-1; CDR3 protein: CASSQAGANTEAFF
V gene: TRBV7-6; J gene: TRBJ2-7; CDR3 protein: CASSLMSADSSSEQYF
V gene: TRBV5-1; J gene: TRBJ2-7; CDR3 protein: CASSSGTGNYEQYF
V gene: TRBV16; J gene: TRBJ1-5; CDR3 protein: CASSQLSQDNQPQHF
V gene: TRBV6-4; J gene: TRBJ2-7; CDR3 protein: CARQGNEQYF
V gene: TRBV28; J gene: TRBJ2-5; CDR3 protein: CASSPPGPGEGTQYF
V gene: TRBV29-1; J gene: TRBJ2-7; CDR3 protein: CSVGTSGYEQYF
V gene: TRBV7-3; J gene: TRBJ2-1; CDR3 protein: CASSSNAGGRSNNEQFF
V gene: TRBV7-8; J gene: TRBJ1-1; CDR3 protein: CASSHPGGEAFF
V gene: TRBV4-2; J gene: TRBJ2-7; CDR3 protein: CASSQGGSNYEQYF
V gene: TRBV5-4; J gene: TRBJ1-1; CDR3 protein: CASSPGTGINTEAFF
V gene: TRBV2; J gene: TRBJ1-5; CDR3 protein: CASQGQGGKQPQHF
V gene: TRBV7-9; J gene: TRBJ1-2; CDR3 protein: CASSPAEGRYGYTF
V gene: TRBV5-1; J gene: TRBJ2-3; CDR3 protein: CASSSTDTQYF
V gene: TRBV30; J gene: TRBJ1-2; CDR3 protein: CAWSIPPLGAYGYTF
V gene: TRBV7-8; J gene: TRBJ1-6; CDR3 protein: CASSAITGGGSSPLHF
V gene: TRBV2; J gene: TRBJ1-5; CDR3 protein: CASSVASLGQGLSDQPQHF
V gene: TRBV2; J gene: TRBJ2-7; CDR3 protein: CASSEAGTGDHYEQYF
V gene: TRBV7-2; J gene: TRBJ2-1; CDR3 protein: CASSLDGGRASDEQFF
V gene: TRBV19; J gene: TRBJ1-1; CDR3 protein: CASSIWGLDEAFF
V gene: TRBV6-5; J gene: TRBJ2-5; CDR3 protein: CASHTRGDRETQYF
V gene: TRBV5-1; J gene: TRBJ1-6; CDR3 protein: CASSLQGRGGGYSPLHF
V gene: TRBV25-1; J gene: TRBJ2-1; CDR3 protein: CASSELAESNEQFF
V gene: TRBV6-1; J gene: TRBJ1-3; CDR3 protein: CASSERGTGNTIYF
V gene: TRBV19; J gene: TRBJ2-2; CDR3 protein: CASSMAVGVSTGELFF
V gene: TRBV19; J gene: TRBJ2-5; CDR3 protein: CASSSERGLGGETQYF
V gene: TRBV10-3; J gene: TRBJ1-1; CDR3 protein: CAISEKAMDTEAFF
V gene: TRBV11-1; J gene: TRBJ2-2; CDR3 protein: CASSWTGGGTGELFF
V gene: TRBV21-1; J gene: TRBJ1-5; CDR3 protein: CASSKVDGYYSNQPQHF
V gene: TRBV23-1; J gene: TRBJ1-4; CDR3 protein: CASSPPASPRREKLFF
V gene: TRBV4-3; J gene: TRBJ2-5; CDR3 protein: CASSQDYSGQETQYF
V gene: TRBV5-5; J gene: TRBJ2-2; CDR3 protein: CASSLPGGRTGELFF
V gene: TRBV6-2/TRBV6-3; J gene: TRBJ1-3; CDR3 protein: CASSYGRSGNTIYF
V gene: TRBV6-5; J gene: TRBJ2-5; CDR3 protein: CASSQQVGETQYF
V gene: TRBV6-2/TRBV6-3; J gene: TRBJ2-3; CDR3 protein: CASSYRDRASDTQYF
V gene: TRBV5-1; J gene: TRBJ2-1; CDR3 protein: CASSLAGRYNEQFF
V gene: TRBV29-1; J gene: TRBJ2-3; CDR3 protein: CSVDSGTDTQYF
V gene: TRBV6-2/TRBV6-3; J gene: TRBJ2-6; CDR3 protein: CASSALSYSGANVLTF
V gene: TRBV4-3; J gene: TRBJ2-1; CDR3 protein: CASSQATSGRNRNEQFF
V gene: TRBV6-5; J gene: TRBJ1-1; CDR3 protein: CASSYLTGNTEAFF
V gene: TRBV7-2; J gene: TRBJ2-7; CDR3 protein: CASSLVTSRSYEQYF
V gene: TRBV3-1/TRBV3-2; J gene: TRBJ2-1; CDR3 protein: CASRRFAGADYNEQFF
V gene: TRBV5-1; J gene: TRBJ2-5; CDR3 protein: CASSADVQETQYF
V gene: TRBV3-1/TRBV3-2; J gene: TRBJ1-5; CDR3 protein: CASSPGTAFNQPQHF
V gene: TRBV7-2; J gene: TRBJ2-7; CDR3 protein: CASSPTGTAYEQYF
V gene: TRBV6-5; J gene: TRBJ1-2; CDR3 protein: CASSFGRIYGYTF
V gene: TRBV19; J gene: TRBJ1-1; CDR3 protein: CASSIDWQGPSTEAFF
V gene: TRBV18; J gene: TRBJ1-2; CDR3 protein: CASSLPRQGQGGYTF
V gene: TRBV25-1; J gene: TRBJ2-2; CDR3 protein: CASSDRGRDTGELFF
V gene: TRBV19; J gene: TRBJ2-3; CDR3 protein: CASSISGRPTDTQYF